Listed below are T cell receptor beta chains from one sample, sequenced in a study of beta chain features in type 1 diabetes. Libraries were prepared by immunoSEQ multiplex PCR; TCRdb keeps only in-frame clonotypes and omits some of them. The sample has tens of thousands of clones, around 50% seen once. Source material: stem cell memory CD4+ T cells from blood. The receptors come from a woman aged 25 to 39 in good health. CDR3s include the opening cysteine and the closing phenylalanine or tryptophan. D genes are given only for firm matches. The size of a clone is reported for some rows only, either as once, few or many, or as a class for expanded clones.

clone_size	cdr3_length	j_call	v_call	d_call	cdr3_aa	cdr3_nt
-	13	TRBJ1-2	TRBV27	TRBD1	CASSLRRGYDYTF	TGTGCCAGCAGTTTACGCAGGGGGTACGACTACACCTTC
-	15	TRBJ1-1	TRBV4-2	-	CASSQELGLGTEAFF	TGTGCCAGCAGCCAAGAGTTGGGGCTCGGCACTGAAGCTTTCTTT
few	16	TRBJ2-1	TRBV9	-	CASSPSGGNSYNEQFF	TGTGCCAGCAGCCCCAGTGGGGGGAACTCCTACAATGAGCAGTTCTTC
-	11	TRBJ2-7	TRBV30	-	CAWSVTGNKYF	TGTGCCTGGAGTGTAACAGGGAACAAGTACTTC
-	14	TRBJ2-3	TRBV9	TRBD2	CASSVTGGADTQYF	TGTGCCAGCAGCGTGACCGGGGGGGCAGATACGCAGTATTTT
-	14	TRBJ2-2	TRBV29-1	-	CSVITQGSTGELFF	TGCAGCGTTATCACACAGGGTAGCACCGGGGAGCTGTTTTTT
few	16	TRBJ2-1	TRBV7-8	TRBD2	CASSFGTSGGYNEQFF	TGTGCCAGCAGCTTCGGGACTAGCGGGGGGTACAATGAGCAGTTCTTC
-	15	TRBJ2-7	TRBV5-4	TRBD2	CASSPFSGKPYEQYF	TGTGCCAGCAGCCCATTCAGCGGGAAACCCTACGAGCAGTACTTC
-	12	TRBJ2-7	TRBV5-1	-	CASSSVSYEQYF	TGCGCCAGCAGCTCTGTCTCCTACGAGCAGTACTTC
few	16	TRBJ2-3	TRBV5-1	-	CASSNAMGLTSDTQYF	TGCGCCAGCAGCAACGCAATGGGACTGACCTCAGATACGCAGTATTTT
-	15	TRBJ1-5	TRBV7-2	-	CASSLAGGSNQPQHF	TGTGCCAGCAGCTTAGCGGGGGGGAGCAATCAGCCCCAGCATTTT
-	14	TRBJ2-4	TRBV5-1	TRBD1	CASSGGTGENIQYF	TGCGCCAGCAGCGGCGGGACAGGGGAAAACATTCAGTACTTC
few	15	TRBJ2-1	TRBV27	TRBD1	CASSLDPGGYNEQFF	TGTGCCAGCAGTCTCGACCCAGGGGGCTACAATGAGCAGTTCTTC
-	16	TRBJ2-3	TRBV7-9	TRBD2	CASRPGLAGDTDTQYF	TGTGCCAGCAGACCAGGACTAGCGGGAGACACAGATACGCAGTATTTT
few	14	TRBJ2-3	TRBV2	TRBD1	CASSYGQGSDTQYF	TGTGCCAGCAGCTATGGACAGGGTTCAGATACGCAGTATTTT
few	15	TRBJ2-5	TRBV7-8	-	CASSPTRGREGTQYF	TGTGCCAGCAGCCCTACCAGGGGCAGAGAGGGGACCCAGTACTTC
-	13	TRBJ1-1	TRBV5-1	-	CASMGAVNTEAFF	TGCGCCAGCATGGGGGCAGTAAACACTGAAGCTTTCTTT
-	15	TRBJ2-1	TRBV5-1	TRBD2	CASSLAVAGDNEQFF	TGCGCCAGCAGCTTGGCGGTAGCGGGAGACAATGAGCAGTTCTTC
-	16	TRBJ2-3	TRBV5-4	-	CASSLIGGHSTDTQYF	TGTGCCAGCAGCTTGATTGGAGGGCACAGCACAGATACGCAGTATTTT
-	14	TRBJ2-1	TRBV10-2	TRBD1	CASSDLNRGNEQFF	TGCGCCAGCAGTGACCTTAACAGGGGGAATGAGCAGTTCTTC
-	14	TRBJ1-2	TRBV18	-	CASSPAAGTYGYTF	TGTGCCAGCTCACCAGCCGCGGGAACCTATGGCTACACCTTC
once	16	TRBJ2-2	TRBV5-1	-	CASSLMEGAWTGELFF	TGCGCCAGCAGCTTGATGGAGGGGGCGTGGACCGGGGAGCTGTTTTTT
-	15	TRBJ2-1	TRBV27	-	CASSPQGFSYNEQFF	TGTGCCAGCAGTCCCCAGGGTTTCTCCTACAATGAGCAGTTCTTC
-	16	TRBJ2-1	TRBV18	-	CASSPPGTPQGGEQFF	TGTGCCAGCTCACCACCCGGGACCCCCCAGGGGGGTGAGCAGTTCTTC
-	16	TRBJ2-2	TRBV7-7	-	CASSLSAGAYTGELFF	TGTGCTAGCAGCTTAAGTGCGGGGGCGTACACCGGGGAGCTGTTTTTT
-	16	TRBJ2-7	TRBV27	-	CASSLFSGTSTYEQYF	TGTGCCAGCAGTTTATTTTCCGGGACAAGCACCTACGAGCAGTACTTC
-	15	TRBJ2-5	TRBV5-1	-	CASSLVRGAPETQYF	TGCGCCAGCAGCTTGGTTCGGGGGGCCCCAGAGACCCAGTACTTC
-	19	TRBJ2-4	TRBV7-2	TRBD1	CASSDPRGRAKPAKNIQYF	TGTGCCAGCAGCGATCCGAGGGGGCGGGCAAAACCAGCCAAAAACATTCAGTACTTC
few	15	TRBJ2-1	TRBV18	TRBD2	CASSPPGLEGGEQFF	TGTGCCAGCTCACCACCCGGACTAGAAGGCGGCGAGCAGTTCTTC
few	14	TRBJ2-1	TRBV5-4	-	CASSLRWSYNEQFF	TGTGCCAGCAGCTTGCGGTGGTCCTACAATGAGCAGTTCTTC
few	10	TRBJ2-1	TRBV7-2	-	CASGPGEQFF	TGTGCCAGCGGACCGGGGGAGCAGTTCTTC
-	17	TRBJ2-2	TRBV6-1	-	CASSEAPDSANTGELFF	TGTGCCAGCAGTGAAGCTCCCGACAGCGCGAACACCGGGGAGCTGTTTTTT
-	16	TRBJ1-5	TRBV18	-	CASSPKPGISNQPQHF	TGTGCCAGCTCACCGAAACCGGGAATTAGCAATCAGCCCCAGCATTTT
-	12	TRBJ2-7	TRBV7-2	-	CASSLQGYEQYF	TGTGCCAGCAGCCTTCAGGGCTACGAGCAGTACTTC
-	14	TRBJ2-2	TRBV27	TRBD1	CPNGGTGNTGELFF	TGCCCCAATGGTGGGACAGGGAACACCGGGGAGCTGTTTTTT
-	15	TRBJ2-7	TRBV5-4	-	CASSLATRGKGEQYF	TGTGCCAGCAGCTTGGCCACTCGGGGAAAAGGGGAGCAGTACTTC
-	17	TRBJ2-5	TRBV10-3	TRBD2	CATSGGLAGGPGETQYF	TGTGCCACGTCTGGGGGTCTAGCGGGAGGGCCGGGGGAGACCCAGTACTTC